This entry features one TCR beta chain sequence. This entry belongs to a study of siplizumab effects on memory and regulatory T cells. The CDR3 runs 14 residues. After removal of 6 bases from V and 3 bases from J, the junction contained 6 bases not matched to a gene. The germline gives CDR1 SEHNR, CDR2 FQNEAQ (reference sequence). Only in-frame clones appear in the TCRdb table, and some are missing; sequencing was by immunoSEQ multiplex PCR. The sample comprises fewer than 120,000 clones, over 85% of which are singletons, and 1% to 1.5% rests with the top ten. The specimen sequenced was CD4+ T cells sorted from blood. This receptor was identified in a human donor in good health. The chain is built from TRBV7-9 and TRBJ2-7, with TRBD2 identical over 9 bases. The DNA of the CDR3 is TGTGCCAGCAGGGATAGCGGGAGAAACTACGAGCAGTACTTC. Its protein is CASRDSGRNYEQYF.